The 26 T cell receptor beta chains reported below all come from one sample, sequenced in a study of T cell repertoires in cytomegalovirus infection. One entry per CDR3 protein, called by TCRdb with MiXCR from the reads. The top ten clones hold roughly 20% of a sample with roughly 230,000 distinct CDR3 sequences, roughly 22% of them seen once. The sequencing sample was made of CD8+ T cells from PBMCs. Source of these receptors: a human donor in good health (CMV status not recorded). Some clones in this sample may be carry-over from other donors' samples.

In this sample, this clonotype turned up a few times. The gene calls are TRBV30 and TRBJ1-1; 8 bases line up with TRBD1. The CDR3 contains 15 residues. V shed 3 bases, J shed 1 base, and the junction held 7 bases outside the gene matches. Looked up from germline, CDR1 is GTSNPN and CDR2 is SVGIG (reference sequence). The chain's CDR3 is CAWRSRTGRNTEAFF. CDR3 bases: TGTGCCTGGAGGTCCCGGACAGGGAGGAACACTGAAGCTTTCTTT.

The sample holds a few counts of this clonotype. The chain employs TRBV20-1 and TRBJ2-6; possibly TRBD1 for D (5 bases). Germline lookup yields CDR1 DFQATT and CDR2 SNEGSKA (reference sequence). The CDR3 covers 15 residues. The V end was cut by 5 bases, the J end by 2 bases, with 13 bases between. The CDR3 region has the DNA TGCAGTGCTCGACAGATCGTGGCTGGGGCCAACGTCCTGACTTTC. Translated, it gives CSARQIVAGANVLTF.

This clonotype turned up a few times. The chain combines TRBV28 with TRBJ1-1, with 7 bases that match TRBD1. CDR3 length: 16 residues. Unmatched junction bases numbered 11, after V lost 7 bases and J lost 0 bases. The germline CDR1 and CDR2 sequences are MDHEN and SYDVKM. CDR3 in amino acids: CASTSYRDSMNTEAFF. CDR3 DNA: TGTGCCAGCACTTCATACCGGGACAGCATGAACACTGAAGCTTTCTTT.

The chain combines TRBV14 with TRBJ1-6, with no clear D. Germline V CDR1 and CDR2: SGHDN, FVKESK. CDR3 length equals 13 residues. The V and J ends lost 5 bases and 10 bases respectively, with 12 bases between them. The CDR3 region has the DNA TGTGCCAGCAGCACGTTAGGGAACTCACCCCTCCACTTT. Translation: CASSTLGNSPLHF.

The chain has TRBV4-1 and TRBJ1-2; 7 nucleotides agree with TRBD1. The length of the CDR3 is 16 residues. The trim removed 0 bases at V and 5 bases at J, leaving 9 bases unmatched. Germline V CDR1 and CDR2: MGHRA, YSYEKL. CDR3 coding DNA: TGCGCCAGCAGCCAAGATCAAGGTTTACAGGGGTATGGCTACACCTTC. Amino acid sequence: CASSQDQGLQGYGYTF.

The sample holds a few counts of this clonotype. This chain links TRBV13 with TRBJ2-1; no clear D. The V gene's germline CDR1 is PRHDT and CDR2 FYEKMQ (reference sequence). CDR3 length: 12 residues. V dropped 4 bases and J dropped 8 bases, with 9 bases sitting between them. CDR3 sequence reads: CASSSPEDEQFF. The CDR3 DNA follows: TGTGCCAGCAGCTCACCCGAGGATGAGCAGTTCTTC.

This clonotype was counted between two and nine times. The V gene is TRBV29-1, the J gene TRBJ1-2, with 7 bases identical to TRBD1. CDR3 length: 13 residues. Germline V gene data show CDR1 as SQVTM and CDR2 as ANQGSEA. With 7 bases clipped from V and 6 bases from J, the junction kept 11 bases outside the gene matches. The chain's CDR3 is CSAEGGGADGYTF. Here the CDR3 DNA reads TGCAGCGCGGAAGGAGGGGGCGCGGATGGCTACACCTTC.

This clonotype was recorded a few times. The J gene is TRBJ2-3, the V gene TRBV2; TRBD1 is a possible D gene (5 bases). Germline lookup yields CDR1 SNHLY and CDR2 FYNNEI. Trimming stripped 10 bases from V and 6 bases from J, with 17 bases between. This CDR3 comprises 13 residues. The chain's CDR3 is CAIQLRVKDTQYF. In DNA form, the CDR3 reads TGTGCCATCCAGCTCAGGGTCAAGGATACGCAGTATTTT.

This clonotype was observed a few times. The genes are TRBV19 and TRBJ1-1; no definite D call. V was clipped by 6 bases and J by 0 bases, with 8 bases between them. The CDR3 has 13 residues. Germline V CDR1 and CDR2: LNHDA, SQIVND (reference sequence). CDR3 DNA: TGTGCCAGTAGCTGGGAGATGAACACTGAAGCTTTCTTT. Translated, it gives CASSWEMNTEAFF.

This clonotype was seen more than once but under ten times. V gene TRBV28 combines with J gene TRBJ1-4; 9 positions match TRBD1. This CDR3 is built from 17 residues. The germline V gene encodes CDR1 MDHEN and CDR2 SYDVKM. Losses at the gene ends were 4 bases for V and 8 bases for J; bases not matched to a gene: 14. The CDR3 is CASSYRTGDLSGEKLFF. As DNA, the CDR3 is TGTGCCAGCAGTTATAGGACAGGGGACCTGAGTGGAGAAAAACTGTTTTTT.

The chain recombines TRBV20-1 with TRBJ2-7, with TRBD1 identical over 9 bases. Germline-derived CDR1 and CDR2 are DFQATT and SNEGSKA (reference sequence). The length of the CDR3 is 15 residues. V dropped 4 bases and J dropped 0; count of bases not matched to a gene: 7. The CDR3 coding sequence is TGCAGTGCTACCCTCGGACAGGGGTCCTCCTACGAGCAGTACTTC. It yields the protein CSATLGQGSSYEQYF.

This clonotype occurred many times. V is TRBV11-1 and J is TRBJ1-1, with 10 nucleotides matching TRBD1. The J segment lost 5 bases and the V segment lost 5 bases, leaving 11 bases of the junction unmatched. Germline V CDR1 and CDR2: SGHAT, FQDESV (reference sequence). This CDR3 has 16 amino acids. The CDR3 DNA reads TGTGCCAGCAGCATACGACAGGGGGCTCCAAGGACTGAAGCTTTCTTT. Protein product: CASSIRQGAPRTEAFF.

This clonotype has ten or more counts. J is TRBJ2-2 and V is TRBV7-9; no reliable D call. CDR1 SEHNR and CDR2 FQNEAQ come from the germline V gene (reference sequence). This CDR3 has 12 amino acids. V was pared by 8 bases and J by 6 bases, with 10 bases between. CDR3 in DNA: TGTGCCAGCGTGCCCCCCCCCGGGGAGCTGTTTTTT. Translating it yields CASVPPPGELFF.

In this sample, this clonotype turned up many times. The CDR3 loop is CASSFIARTNTEAFF. CDR3 in DNA: TGTGCCAGCAGTTTTATCGCCAGAACGAACACTGAAGCTTTCTTT. The chain uses TRBV28 and TRBJ1-1; the D is unclear. CDR1 is MDHEN and CDR2 is SYDVKM in the germline V gene. CDR3 length: 15 residues. Between the trimmed V and J ends, which lost 3 bases and 1 base, there was a span of 12 bases.

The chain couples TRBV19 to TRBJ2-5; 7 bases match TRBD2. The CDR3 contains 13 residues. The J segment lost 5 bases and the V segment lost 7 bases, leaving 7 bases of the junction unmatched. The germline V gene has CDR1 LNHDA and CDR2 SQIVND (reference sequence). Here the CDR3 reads CASNGRGSETQYF. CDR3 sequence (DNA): TGTGCCAGTAATGGGAGGGGCAGCGAGACCCAGTACTTC.

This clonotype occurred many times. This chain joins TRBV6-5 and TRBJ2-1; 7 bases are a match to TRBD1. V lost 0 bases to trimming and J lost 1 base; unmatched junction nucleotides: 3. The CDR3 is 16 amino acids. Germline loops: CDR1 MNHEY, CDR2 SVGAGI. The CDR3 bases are TGTGCCAGCAGTTACTCAGGGGGCCAGTCCTACAATGAGCAGTTCTTC. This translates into CASSYSGGQSYNEQFF.

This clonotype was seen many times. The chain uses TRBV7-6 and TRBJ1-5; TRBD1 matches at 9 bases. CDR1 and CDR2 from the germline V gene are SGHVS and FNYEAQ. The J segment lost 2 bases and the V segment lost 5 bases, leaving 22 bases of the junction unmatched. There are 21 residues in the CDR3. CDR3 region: CASSPPRDREGEVSGNQPQHF. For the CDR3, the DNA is TGTGCCAGCAGCCCCCCCCGGGACAGGGAGGGTGAGGTGTCCGGCAATCAGCCCCAGCATTTT.

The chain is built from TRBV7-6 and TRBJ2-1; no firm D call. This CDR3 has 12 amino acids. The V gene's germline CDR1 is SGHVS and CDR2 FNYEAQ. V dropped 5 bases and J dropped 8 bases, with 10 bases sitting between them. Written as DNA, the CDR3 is TGTGCCAGCAGCGACCCGGACGATGAGCAGTTCTTC. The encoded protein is CASSDPDDEQFF.

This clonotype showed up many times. The CDR3 sequence: CASSLVGLANLETQYF. The CDR3 DNA sequence: TGTGCCAGCAGCTTAGTGGGACTAGCGAACTTGGAGACCCAGTACTTC. The chain has TRBV7-9 and TRBJ2-5, with TRBD2 identical over 10 bases. The ends lost 1 base at V and 5 bases at J; junction bases unmatched: 7. The CDR3 length is 16 residues. Looked up from germline, CDR1 is SEHNR and CDR2 is FQNEAQ (reference sequence).

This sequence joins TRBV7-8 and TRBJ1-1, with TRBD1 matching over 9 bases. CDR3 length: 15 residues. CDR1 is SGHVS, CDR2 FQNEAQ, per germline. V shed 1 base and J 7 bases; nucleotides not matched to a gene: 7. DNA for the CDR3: TGTGCCAGCAGCTTAGGGACAGGGGCTTGGTATGAAGCTTTCTTT. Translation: CASSLGTGAWYEAFF.

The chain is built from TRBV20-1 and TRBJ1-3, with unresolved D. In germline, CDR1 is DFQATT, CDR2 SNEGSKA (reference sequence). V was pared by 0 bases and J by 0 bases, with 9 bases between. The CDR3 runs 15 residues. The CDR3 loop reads CSARDDRVSGNTIYF. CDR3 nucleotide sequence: TGCAGTGCTAGAGATGACCGGGTCTCTGGAAACACCATATATTTT.

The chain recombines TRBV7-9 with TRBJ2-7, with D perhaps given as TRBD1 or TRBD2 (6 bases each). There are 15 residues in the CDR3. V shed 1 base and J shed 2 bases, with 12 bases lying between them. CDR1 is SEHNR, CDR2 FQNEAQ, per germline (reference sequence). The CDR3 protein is CASSLVEGGPYEQYF. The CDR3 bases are TGTGCCAGCAGCTTAGTAGAAGGGGGGCCCTACGAGCAGTACTTC.

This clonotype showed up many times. CDR3 sequence: CAIRPEGGGYNEQFF. The DNA for the CDR3 is TGTGCCATCAGACCCGAAGGCGGGGGGTACAATGAGCAGTTCTTC. The V and J genes are TRBV10-3 and TRBJ2-1; 8 bases fit TRBD2. Germline loops: CDR1 ENHRY, CDR2 SYGVKD. The junction had 8 bases not matched to a gene; V was cut back by 6 bases and J by 4 bases. This CDR3 has 15 amino acids.

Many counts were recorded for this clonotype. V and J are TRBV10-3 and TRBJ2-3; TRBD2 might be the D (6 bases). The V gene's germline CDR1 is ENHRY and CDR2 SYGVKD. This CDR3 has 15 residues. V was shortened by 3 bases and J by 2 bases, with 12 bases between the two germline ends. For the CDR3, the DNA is TGTGCCATCAGTGACCCCCCGGGACTCACAGATACGCAGTATTTT. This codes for CAISDPPGLTDTQYF.

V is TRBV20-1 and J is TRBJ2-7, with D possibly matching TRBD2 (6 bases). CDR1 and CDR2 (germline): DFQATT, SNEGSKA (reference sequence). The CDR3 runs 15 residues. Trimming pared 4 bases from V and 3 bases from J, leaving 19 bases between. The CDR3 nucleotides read TGCAGTGCTACCCTCGGGGGAGAGGGGCACTACGAGCAGTACTTC. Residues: CSATLGGEGHYEQYF.

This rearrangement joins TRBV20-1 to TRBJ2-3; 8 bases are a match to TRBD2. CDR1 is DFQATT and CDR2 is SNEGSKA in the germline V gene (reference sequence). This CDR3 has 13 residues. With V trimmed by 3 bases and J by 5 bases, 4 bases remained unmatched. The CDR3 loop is CSASGGAEDTQYF. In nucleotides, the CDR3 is TGCAGTGCTAGCGGGGGGGCCGAAGATACGCAGTATTTT.